The 31 T cell receptor beta chains in this list originate from one sample, sequenced in a study of OX40 agonist ivuxolimab in advanced cancers. Sequenced by immunoSEQ multiplex PCR; TCRdb stores in-frame clones only, minus some. The sample holds tens of thousands of clones; 90% are singletons and the top ten take roughly 0.5%. The starting material was CD4+ or CD8+ T cells sorted from blood, obtained in a trial of the OX40 agonist ivuxolimab. Source of these receptors: an adult with an advanced solid tumor such as melanoma, head and neck, liver or kidney cancer.

The rearrangement joins TRBV6-5 to TRBJ1-2; maybe TRBD1 (5 bases). Germline V lookup: CDR1 MNHEY, CDR2 SVGAGI. The length of the CDR3 is 14 residues. V was cut by 5 bases and J by 7 bases, with 17 bases left in between. CDR3: CASSPLRGLGGYTF. The CDR3 DNA follows: TGTGCCAGCAGTCCTCTCCGGGGGTTAGGTGGCTACACCTTC.

The chain joins TRBV6-5 to TRBJ1-1, with D uncertain. V dropped 5 bases and J dropped 14 bases, with 18 bases sitting between them. The CDR3 spans 12 residues. The V gene's germline CDR1 is MNHEY and CDR2 SVGAGI. In DNA form, the CDR3 reads TGTGCCAGCAGTGAACTCTCTTCGAGGGCATTCTTT. This encodes CASSELSSRAFF.

This clone has only one observation. The gene calls are TRBV12-1 and TRBJ2-7; the D call TRBD2 from the table was never checked on the DNA. TRBV12-1 is reported as a pseudogene. The CDR3 totals 15 residues. Here the CDR3 DNA reads TGTGCCAGCACCCAGGGACTAGCGTTATTTTACGAGCAGTACTTC. Translation: CASTQGLALFYEQYF.

About this clone: Sequence at one end of the junction differs from germline and may be a read error. CDR3 in DNA: TGTGCTAGCAGCTCCGCCCCGTCAGATACGCAGTATTTT. This translates into CASSSAPSDTQYF. The V and J genes are TRBV7-7 and TRBJ2-3; D gene ambiguous. This CDR3 has 13 residues. CDR1 is SSHAT and CDR2 is FNYEAQ in the germline V gene (reference sequence).

This sequence joins TRBV2 and TRBJ2-1, with 13 bases fitting TRBD2. The CDR3 totals 15 residues. The V and J ends lost 8 bases and 7 bases, in that order; junction bases with no gene match: 8. From germline, CDR1 is SNHLY and CDR2 FYNNEI. The CDR3: CASGLGLAGRNEQFF. The DNA for the CDR3 is TGTGCCAGCGGCTTGGGACTAGCGGGAAGGAATGAGCAGTTCTTC.

This chain joins TRBV7-9 and TRBJ2-1, with a tentative D call TRBD2 (6 bases). The CDR3 covers 13 residues. CDR1 is SEHNR and CDR2 is FQNEAQ in the germline V gene (reference sequence). The V end lost 1 base, the J end lost 6 bases, and 7 bases lay between the germline ends. The CDR3 reads CASSLGGANEQFF. The CDR3 nucleotides read TGTGCCAGCAGCTTAGGCGGGGCCAATGAGCAGTTCTTC.

This clone was detected only once. The chain recombines TRBV11-3 with TRBJ2-7; D gene unclear. Per the germline V gene, CDR1 is SGHNT and CDR2 is YENEEA. This CDR3 spans 13 amino acids. The V and J ends lost 7 bases and 5 bases respectively, with 15 bases between them. The CDR3 sequence: CASIRASLDEQYF. The CDR3 nucleotides read TGTGCCAGCATCAGAGCTTCCCTCGACGAGCAGTACTTC.

The chain links TRBV7-9 to TRBJ2-7; 9 bases are shared with TRBD2. Germline V CDR1 and CDR2: SEHNR, FQNEAQ (reference sequence). The CDR3 covers 14 residues. J gave up 4 bases and V 4 bases, and 5 bases lay outside the gene matches. The CDR3 DNA reads TGTGCCAGCAGCTCCTTAGCGGGAGTTTACGAGCAGTACTTC. Translating it yields CASSSLAGVYEQYF.

The chain couples TRBV19 to TRBJ2-3; 8 nucleotides align to TRBD2. This CDR3 spans 15 amino acids. CDR1 is LNHDA, CDR2 SQIVND, per germline (reference sequence). V was clipped by 3 bases and J by 1 base; unmatched bases: 3. CDR3 in amino acids: CASSMLTSGTDTQYF. CDR3 sequence (DNA): TGTGCCAGTAGTATGTTGACTAGCGGCACAGATACGCAGTATTTT.

CDR3 in DNA: TGCGCCAGCAGCCCGGGACAGCCAAACATTCAGTACTTC. Translated, it gives CASSPGQPNIQYF. This sequence joins TRBV5-1 and TRBJ2-4; 7 positions match TRBD1. This CDR3 is 13 amino acids long. Germline V gene sequence: CDR1 SGHRS, CDR2 YFSETQ. Trimming took 4 bases from V and 6 from J; bases not matched to a gene: 4.

A word on this clone: The sample carries other DNA sequences with the same CDR3. CDR3 in amino acids: CASIPGLAGGETQYF. CDR3 DNA: TGTGCCAGCATCCCGGGACTAGCGGGAGGGGAGACCCAGTACTTC. The chain is built from TRBV28 and TRBJ2-5, with 16 bases lining up with TRBD2. The germline V gene has CDR1 MDHEN and CDR2 SYDVKM. Trimming removed 7 bases from V and 5 bases from J; junction bases left unmatched: 4. This CDR3 comprises 15 residues. The full variable domain, rest sourced from reference TRBV28 and TRBJ2-5, is DVKVTQSSRYLVKRTGEKVFLECVQDMDHENMFWYRQDPGLGLRLIYFSYDVKMKEKGDIPEGYSVSREKKERFSLILESASTNQTSMYLCASIPGLAGGETQYFGPGTRLLVL.

This chain links TRBV6-6 with TRBJ1-5; D gene uncertain. The germline V and J ends were trimmed by 10 bases and 4 bases, with 11 bases remaining between them. CDR1 is MNHNY, CDR2 SVGAGI, per germline (reference sequence). The CDR3 extends over 12 amino acids. The CDR3 coding sequence is TGTGCCATACGGGGAGGGAATCAGCCCCAGCATTTT. Translating it yields CAIRGGNQPQHF.

The chain's CDR3 is CASSAGTVNTGELFF. Here the CDR3 DNA reads TGTGCCAGCAGTGCCGGGACGGTGAACACCGGGGAGCTGTTTTTT. This sequence joins TRBV28 and TRBJ2-2, with D tentatively TRBD1 or TRBD2 (5 bases each). The germline V and J ends were trimmed by 5 bases and 1 base, with 11 bases remaining between them. The CDR3 loop spans 15 amino acids. CDR1 MDHEN and CDR2 SYDVKM come from the germline V gene. Drawing the rest from reference TRBV28 and TRBJ2-2, the complete variable domain is DVKVTQSSRYLVKRTGEKVFLECVQDMDHENMFWYRQDPGLGLRLIYFSYDVKMKEKGDIPEGYSVSREKKERFSLILESASTNQTSMYLCASSAGTVNTGELFFGEGSRLTVL.

By share of the sample, this clone is medium-sized. The rearrangement joins TRBV7-2 to TRBJ1-5; the D gene is possibly TRBD1 (6 bases). Trimming shortened V by 5 bases and J by 1 base, and 9 bases separated the two germline ends. Germline V gene lookup returns CDR1 SGHTA and CDR2 FQGNSA. The length of the CDR3 is 14 residues. CDR3 coding DNA: TGTGCCAGCAGCCCAGGGGAAAGCAATCAGCCCCAGCATTTT. This encodes CASSPGESNQPQHF.

The J gene is TRBJ2-5, the V gene TRBV6-6; TRBD2 matches at 7 bases. Germline assignment: CDR1 MNHNY and CDR2 SVGAGI (reference sequence). The CDR3 totals 14 residues. V shed 1 base, J shed 3 bases, and the junction held 2 bases outside the gene matches. The CDR3 DNA follows: TGTGCCAGCAGTTACTGGAGCGGGAAAGAGACCCAGTACTTC. Protein: CASSYWSGKETQYF.

The chain recombines TRBV7-9 with TRBJ2-1; 8 bases match TRBD1. This CDR3 has 19 residues. Germline assignment: CDR1 SEHNR and CDR2 FQNEAQ (reference sequence). J was trimmed by 9 bases and V by 1 base; bases with no gene match: 20. The CDR3 nucleotides read TGTGCCAGCAGCTTAGATCGGGCAGGGGGCGGTGCATCCTCAGGTGAGCAGTTCTTC. Protein product: CASSLDRAGGGASSGEQFF.

This chain connects TRBV6-6 to TRBJ2-3, with D perhaps matching TRBD2 (5 bases). Trimming stripped 2 bases from V and 4 bases from J, with 16 bases between. The germline V gene has CDR1 MNHNY and CDR2 SVGAGI (reference sequence). There are 16 residues in the CDR3. The CDR3 protein is CASSYQVGVQSDTQYF. Written as DNA, the CDR3 is TGTGCCAGCAGTTACCAAGTGGGAGTTCAATCAGATACGCAGTATTTT.

The chain carries TRBV7-3 and TRBJ2-7; 10 nucleotides line up with TRBD2. The germline V gene has CDR1 SGHTA and CDR2 FQGTGA. The V and J ends lost 5 bases and 5 bases, in that order; junction bases with no gene match: 6. The CDR3 covers 14 residues. The CDR3: CASSPQAGGNEQYF. Here the CDR3 DNA reads TGTGCCAGCAGCCCCCAAGCGGGAGGGAACGAGCAGTACTTC.

The rearrangement links TRBV7-9 to TRBJ1-2, with no clear D. CDR3 length equals 12 residues. Germline-derived CDR1 and CDR2 are SEHNR and FQNEAQ (reference sequence). V shed 3 bases and J shed 8 bases, with 10 bases lying between them. The CDR3 DNA follows: TGTGCCAGCAGCTTTGACCGGGTAGGCTACACCTTC. Translating gives CASSFDRVGYTF.

The CDR3 region is CASSPPFPRGNTEAFF. The CDR3 DNA follows: TGTGCCAGCAGCCCTCCTTTTCCCCGGGGCAACACTGAAGCTTTCTTT. The rearrangement joins TRBV28 to TRBJ1-1; TRBD1 might be the D (5 bases). The CDR3 sequence is 16 residues long. Germline V gene data show CDR1 as MDHEN and CDR2 as SYDVKM. Between the trimmed V and J ends, which lost 6 bases and 2 bases, there was a span of 19 bases. Based on the CDR3 plus reference TRBV28 and TRBJ1-1, the full variable domain is DVKVTQSSRYLVKRTGEKVFLECVQDMDHENMFWYRQDPGLGLRLIYFSYDVKMKEKGDIPEGYSVSREKKERFSLILESASTNQTSMYLCASSPPFPRGNTEAFFGQGTRLTVV.

A word on this clone: The same CDR3 is also encoded by other DNA sequences in this sample. The chain couples TRBV6-5 to TRBJ2-1; possibly TRBD1 or TRBD2 for D (5 bases each). The germline gives CDR1 MNHEY, CDR2 SVGAGI. Trimming pared 5 bases from V and 4 bases from J, leaving 12 bases between. There are 14 residues in the CDR3. The CDR3 region is CASSPPGPYNEQFF. Written as DNA, the CDR3 is TGTGCCAGCAGTCCACCGGGACCATACAATGAGCAGTTCTTC.

This chain connects TRBV6-6 to TRBJ1-5, with no clear D. The length of the CDR3 is 13 residues. Germline CDR1 MNHNY, CDR2 SVGAGI (reference sequence). Trimming removed 4 bases at V and 5 bases at J, with 9 bases between. CDR3 residues: CASSSPPHQPQHF. The DNA of the CDR3 is TGTGCCAGCAGTTCCCCCCCCCATCAGCCCCAGCATTTT.

The genes are TRBV7-3 and TRBJ2-3; TRBD2 aligns across 7 bases. The J segment lost 3 bases and the V segment lost 5 bases, leaving 5 bases of the junction unmatched. The germline CDR1 and CDR2 sequences are SGHTA and FQGTGA. The CDR3 extends over 14 amino acids. This CDR3 reads CASSATSATDTQYF. The CDR3 coding sequence is TGTGCCAGCAGCGCTACTAGCGCAACAGATACGCAGTATTTT.

The chain joins TRBV6-6 to TRBJ2-2; D gene unclear. CDR1 and CDR2 from the germline V gene are MNHNY and SVGAGI (reference sequence). The CDR3 extends over 14 amino acids. V was pared by 9 bases and J by 3 bases, with 14 bases between. Written as DNA, the CDR3 is TGTGCCAGTTCTGAGGTGCTGGACACCGGGGAGCTGTTTTTT. Translating gives CASSEVLDTGELFF.

The chain carries TRBV5-5 and TRBJ2-2; TRBD1 matches 11 bases. Germline V gene data show CDR1 as SGHKS and CDR2 as YYEKEE (reference sequence). The CDR3 consists of 15 residues. J lost 4 bases, V lost 6 bases, and 5 bases had no gene match. Here the CDR3 DNA reads TGTGCCAGCATCGGACAGGGGGCAATCACCGGGGAGCTGTTTTTT. This encodes CASIGQGAITGELFF.

The chain is built from TRBV11-2 and TRBJ2-7; 7 bases fit TRBD1. CDR1 is SGHAT and CDR2 is FQNNGV in the germline V gene. The CDR3 loop spans 15 amino acids. Trimming cost V 5 bases and J 3 bases; bases outside gene matches: 10. This CDR3 reads CASSRQGERIYEQYF. The CDR3 nucleotides are TGTGCCAGCAGCCGCCAGGGGGAGCGGATCTACGAGCAGTACTTC.

V gene TRBV6-5 combines with J gene TRBJ2-2; no reliable D call. V dropped 2 bases and J dropped 1 base, with 11 bases sitting between them. CDR3 length: 16 amino acids. The germline CDR1 and CDR2 sequences are MNHEY and SVGAGI. The CDR3 DNA reads TGTGCCAGCAGTTACCACAGACCCGTGAACACCGGGGAGCTGTTTTTT. Protein sequence: CASSYHRPVNTGELFF.

This chain connects TRBV5-1 to TRBJ2-1, with 8 bases identical to TRBD2. V shed 4 bases and J 0 bases; nucleotides not matched to a gene: 3. Germline CDR1 is SGHRS and CDR2 is YFSETQ. This CDR3 spans 15 amino acids. As DNA, the CDR3 is TGCGCCAGCAGCGGTAGCGGGGTCTCCTACAATGAGCAGTTCTTC. It is translated as CASSGSGVSYNEQFF.

The chain joins TRBV6-5 to TRBJ1-5; D is unresolved. Looked up from germline, CDR1 is MNHEY and CDR2 is SVGAGI. This CDR3 spans 14 amino acids. The ends were cut back, 5 bases at V and 6 bases at J, with 14 bases in the middle. DNA of the CDR3: TGTGCCAGCAGTCCCTCACCCGCGGTTCAGCCCCAGCATTTT. It is translated as CASSPSPAVQPQHF.

V is TRBV5-4 and J is TRBJ2-7, with 11 bases lining up with TRBD2. The CDR3 spans 16 residues. Trimming at V came to 4 bases and at J to 7 bases, leaving 13 bases not matched to a gene. Germline V gene data show CDR1 as SGHNT and CDR2 as YYREEE (reference sequence). The CDR3, as DNA: TGTGCCAGCAGCCCTGGACTAGCGGGTACTGAGGGGGAGCAGTACTTC. It specifies CASSPGLAGTEGEQYF.

J is TRBJ1-1 and V is TRBV7-3; no definite D call. Germline V gene data show CDR1 as SGHTA and CDR2 as FQGTGA. V was cut by 5 bases and J by 0 bases, with 16 bases left in between. The CDR3 extends over 16 amino acids. The CDR3, as DNA: TGTGCCAGCAGCCCGAATCGTAACGGCATGAACACTGAAGCTTTCTTT. Amino acid sequence: CASSPNRNGMNTEAFF.